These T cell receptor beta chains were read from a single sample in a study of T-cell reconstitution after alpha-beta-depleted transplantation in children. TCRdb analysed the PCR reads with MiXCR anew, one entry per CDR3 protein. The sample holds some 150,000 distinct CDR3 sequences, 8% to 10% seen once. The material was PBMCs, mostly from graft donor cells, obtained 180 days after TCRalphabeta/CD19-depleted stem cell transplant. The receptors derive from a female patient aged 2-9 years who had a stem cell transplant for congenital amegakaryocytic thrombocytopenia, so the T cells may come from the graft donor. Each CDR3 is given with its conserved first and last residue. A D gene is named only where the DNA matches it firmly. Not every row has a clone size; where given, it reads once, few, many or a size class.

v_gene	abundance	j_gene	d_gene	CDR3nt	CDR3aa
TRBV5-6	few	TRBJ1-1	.	TGTGCCAGCAGCTTGGCCGTGGGGGCTAGCATGAACACTGAAGCTTTCTTT	CASSLAVGASMNTEAFF
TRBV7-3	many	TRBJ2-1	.	TGTGCCAGCAGCTTAAATCCGAGCTCCTACAATGAGCAGTTCTTC	CASSLNPSSYNEQFF
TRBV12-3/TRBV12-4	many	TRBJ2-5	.	TGTGCCAGCAGTTTAGACGGGGGCCGGGAGACCCAGTACTTC	CASSLDGGRETQYF
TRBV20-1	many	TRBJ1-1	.	TGCAGTGCTAGGGGAGCTTTCTTT	CSARGAFF
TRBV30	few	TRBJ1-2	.	TGTGCCTGGACCTTTGGAGGAGCATATGGCTACACCTTC	CAWTFGGAYGYTF
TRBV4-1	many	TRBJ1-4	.	TGCGCCAGCAGCCCCTCCTTACAGGGTTTGGCTAATGAAAAACTGTTTTTT	CASSPSLQGLANEKLFF
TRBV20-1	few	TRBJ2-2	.	TGCAGTGCTGGCAGGTCCGCGAACACCGGGGAGCTGTTTTTT	CSAGRSANTGELFF
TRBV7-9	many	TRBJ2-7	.	TGTGCCAGCAGCTCGACCCCCGTATTATGGCTGTACTTC	CASSSTPVLWLYF
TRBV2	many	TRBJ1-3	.	TGTGCCAGCATAAGAGGTCCCGACCCTGGAAACACCATATATTTT	CASIRGPDPGNTIYF
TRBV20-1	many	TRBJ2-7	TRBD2	TGCAGTGCTAGAGATGGACTAGCCGCGGGCGAGCAGTACTTC	CSARDGLAAGEQYF
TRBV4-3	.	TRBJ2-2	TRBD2	TGCGCCAGCAGCCAAGACGTTAATGGCGGGAGGGCGAGGGCCGGGGAGCTGTTTTTT	CASSQDVNGGRARAGELFF
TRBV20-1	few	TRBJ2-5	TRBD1	TGCAGTGCTAGAGAAAGTTGGACAGGGAGGGAGACCCAGTACTTC	CSARESWTGRETQYF
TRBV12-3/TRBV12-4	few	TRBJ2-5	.	TGTGCCAGCAGTTTATCGACACAGGGAGAGACCCAGTACTTC	CASSLSTQGETQYF
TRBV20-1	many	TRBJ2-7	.	TGCAGTGCTAGAGGGTTTTTGGCAGGGATCCCCTACGAGCAGTACTTC	CSARGFLAGIPYEQYF
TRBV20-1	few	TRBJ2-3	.	TGCAGTGCTATCCCCGGGCCCACAGATACGCAGTATTTT	CSAIPGPTDTQYF
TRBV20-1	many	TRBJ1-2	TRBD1	TGCAGTGCTAGAGGGGACAGGGGTGGCTATGGCTACACCTTC	CSARGDRGGYGYTF
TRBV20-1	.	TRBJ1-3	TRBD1	TGCAGTGCTAGAGACCCGTCACAGGGGACCTCTGGAAACACCATATATTTT	CSARDPSQGTSGNTIYF
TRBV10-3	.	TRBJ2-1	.	TGTGCCATCAGTGATAACGAAAGGAGGGGATACAATGAGCAGTTCTTC	CAISDNERRGYNEQFF
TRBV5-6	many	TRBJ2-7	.	TGTGCCAGCAGCTTGTCTAGACAGTACGAGCAGTACTTC	CASSLSRQYEQYF
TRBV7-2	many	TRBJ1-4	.	TGTGCCAGCAGCGTGGTAGCAACTAATGAAAAACTGTTTTTT	CASSVVATNEKLFF
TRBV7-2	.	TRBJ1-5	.	TGTGCCAGCAGCTTCTATGCAGGGGACAATCAGCCCCAGCATTTT	CASSFYAGDNQPQHF
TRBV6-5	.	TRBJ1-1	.	TGTGCCAGCAGTTACGTCCCCCCCAGGAACACTGAAGCTTTCTTT	CASSYVPPRNTEAFF
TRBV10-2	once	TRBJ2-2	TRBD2	TGCGCCAGCAAAACGGGAGAGCGGGGGACCGGGGAGCTGTTTTTT	CASKTGERGTGELFF
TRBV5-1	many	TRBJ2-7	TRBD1	TGCGCCAGCCGGACAGGTCCTAGCTCCTACGAGCAGTACTTC	CASRTGPSSYEQYF
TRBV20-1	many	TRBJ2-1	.	TGCAGTGCTAGTGCAGGGACACCCAATGAGCAGTTCTTC	CSASAGTPNEQFF
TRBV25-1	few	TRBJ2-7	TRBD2	TGTGCCAGCAGTGTACTAGCGGGGGGGCGGAGTTCCCACGAGCAGTACTTC	CASSVLAGGRSSHEQYF
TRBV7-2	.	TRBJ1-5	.	TGTGCCAGCAGCTTAGCCGTCGGGGGCTTCCAGCCCCAGCATTTT	CASSLAVGGFQPQHF
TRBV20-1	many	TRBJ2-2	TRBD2	TGCAGTGCTAGAGATCAGGGTAGCGGGGGCACCGGGGAGCTGTTTTTT	CSARDQGSGGTGELFF
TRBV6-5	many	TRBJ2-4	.	TGTGCCAGCAGTTATTTTTCCCATCCCTCAAACATTCAGTACTTC	CASSYFSHPSNIQYF
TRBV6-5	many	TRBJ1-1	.	TGTGCCAGCAGTGTAAAGAGTAACTTGAACACTGAAGCTTTCTTT	CASSVKSNLNTEAFF
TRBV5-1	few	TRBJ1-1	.	TGCGCCAGCAGCGTTGGGGCCTCGAACACTGAAGCTTTCTTT	CASSVGASNTEAFF
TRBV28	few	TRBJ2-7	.	TGTGCCAGCAGTAACCAGGGTGTGGGGGAGCAGTACTTC	CASSNQGVGEQYF
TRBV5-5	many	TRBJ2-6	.	TGTGCCAGCAGCCCGGACACGCCTGGGGCCAACGTCCTGACTTTC	CASSPDTPGANVLTF
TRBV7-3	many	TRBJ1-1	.	TGTGCCAGCAGCATGGACAGGAACACTGAAGCTTTCTTT	CASSMDRNTEAFF
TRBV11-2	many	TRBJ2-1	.	TGTGCCAGCAGCCCCCTGCGGGTTGCCTACAATGAGCAGTTCTTC	CASSPLRVAYNEQFF
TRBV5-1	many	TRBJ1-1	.	TGCGCCAGCAGCTTGTCCAGGGGCCTTGAAGCTTTCTTT	CASSLSRGLEAFF
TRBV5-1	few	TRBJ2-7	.	TGCGCCAGCAGCCCCGTGTATGCGGGGGCTTCGTACGAGCAGTACTTC	CASSPVYAGASYEQYF
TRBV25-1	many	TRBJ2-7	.	TGTGCCAGCAGTGGGACAAGAGGCTCCTACGAGCAGTACTTC	CASSGTRGSYEQYF
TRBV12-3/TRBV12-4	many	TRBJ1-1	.	TGTGCCAGCAGTTTACAGGGCTCGACCACTGAAGCTTTCTTT	CASSLQGSTTEAFF
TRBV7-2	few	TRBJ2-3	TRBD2	TGTGCCAGCAGGCTAGCGGGAGGGGTAAATACAGATACGCAGTATTTT	CASRLAGGVNTDTQYF